The subject of this entry is one T cell receptor (beta chain). Its antigen is currently unknown. These data are taken from a study of T cells expressing NK-cell markers. Background on the study: Beta-chain profiling covered CD3+CD56+NKG2C+, CD3+CD56+NKG2C- and CD3+CD56-NKG2C+ sorted subsets.

General study points: Similarly, these clonotypes led the CD3+CD56-NKG2C+ fraction as well in several donors.

Each CDR3 protein gets one entry in TCRdb, which reprocessed the 5' RACE reads and gives no DNA. This listing includes roughly 150,000 distinct CDR3 sequences. The sample taken for sequencing was blood T cells: a sorted CD56 or NKG2C T cell subset, CD4+ or CD8+ T cells, or bulk PBMC T cells (not recorded which). This receptor was taken from a woman between 18 and 69 years old in good health.

The CDR3 loop is CASSRDREGAFF. The chain has TRBV12-3 or TRBV12-4 and TRBJ1-1; TCRdb designates TRBD1, a call that cannot be tested without DNA. The CDR3 extends over 12 amino acids.